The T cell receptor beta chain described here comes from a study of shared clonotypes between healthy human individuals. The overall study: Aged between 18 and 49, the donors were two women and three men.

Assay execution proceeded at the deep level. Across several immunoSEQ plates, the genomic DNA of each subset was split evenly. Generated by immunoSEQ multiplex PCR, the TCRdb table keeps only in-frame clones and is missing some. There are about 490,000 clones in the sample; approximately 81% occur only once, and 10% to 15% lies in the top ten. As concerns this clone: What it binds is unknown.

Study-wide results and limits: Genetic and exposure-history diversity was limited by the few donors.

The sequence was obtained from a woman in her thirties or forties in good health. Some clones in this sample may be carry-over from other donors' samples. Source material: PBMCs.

CDR3 amino acids: CASSLGGNTDTQYF. In nucleotides, the CDR3 is TGTGCCAGCAGTTTGGGGGGAAACACAGATACGCAGTATTTT. The rearrangement joins TRBV28 to TRBJ2-3; D is perhaps TRBD2 (6 bases). The ends were cut back, 3 bases at V and 2 bases at J, with 9 bases in the middle. The length of the CDR3 is 14 residues. Germline CDR1 is MDHEN and CDR2 is SYDVKM.